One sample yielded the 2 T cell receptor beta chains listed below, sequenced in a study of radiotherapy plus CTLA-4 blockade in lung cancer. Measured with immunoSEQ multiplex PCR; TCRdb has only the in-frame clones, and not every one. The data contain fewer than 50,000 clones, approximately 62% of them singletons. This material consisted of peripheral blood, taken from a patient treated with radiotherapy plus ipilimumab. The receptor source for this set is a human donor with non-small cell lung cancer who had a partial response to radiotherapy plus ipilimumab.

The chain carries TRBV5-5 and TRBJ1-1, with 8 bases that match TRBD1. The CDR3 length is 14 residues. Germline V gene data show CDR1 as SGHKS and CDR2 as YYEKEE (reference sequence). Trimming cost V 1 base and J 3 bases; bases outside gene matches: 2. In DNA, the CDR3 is TGTGCCAGCAGCTTGCAGGGGGCGGACACTGAAGCTTTCTTT. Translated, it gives CASSLQGADTEAFF.

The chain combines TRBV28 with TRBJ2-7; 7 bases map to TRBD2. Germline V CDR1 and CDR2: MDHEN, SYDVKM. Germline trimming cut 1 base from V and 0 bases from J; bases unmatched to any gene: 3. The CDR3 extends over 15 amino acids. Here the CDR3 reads CASSLLGEGSYEQYF. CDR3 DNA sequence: TGTGCCAGCAGTTTATTGGGGGAGGGCTCCTACGAGCAGTACTTC. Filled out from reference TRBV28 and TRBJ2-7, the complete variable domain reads DVKVTQSSRYLVKRTGEKVFLECVQDMDHENMFWYRQDPGLGLRLIYFSYDVKMKEKGDIPEGYSVSREKKERFSLILESASTNQTSMYLCASSLLGEGSYEQYFGPGTRLTVT.